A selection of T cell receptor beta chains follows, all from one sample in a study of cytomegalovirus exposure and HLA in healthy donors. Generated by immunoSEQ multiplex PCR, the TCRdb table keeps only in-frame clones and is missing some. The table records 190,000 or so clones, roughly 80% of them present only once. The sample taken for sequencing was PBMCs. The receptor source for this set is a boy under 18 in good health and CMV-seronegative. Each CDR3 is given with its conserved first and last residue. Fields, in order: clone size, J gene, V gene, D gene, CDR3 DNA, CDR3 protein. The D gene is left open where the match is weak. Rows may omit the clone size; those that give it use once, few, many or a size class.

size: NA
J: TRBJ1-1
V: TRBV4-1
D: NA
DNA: TGCGCCAGCAGCCATTCGGTAGACACTGAAGCTTTCTTT
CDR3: CASSHSVDTEAFF

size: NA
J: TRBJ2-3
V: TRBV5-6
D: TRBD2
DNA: TGTGCCAGCAGCGTGGGGCGGCTAGCGGGAGCAGATACGCAGTATTTT
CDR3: CASSVGRLAGADTQYF

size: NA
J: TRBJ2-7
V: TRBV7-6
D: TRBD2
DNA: TGTGCCAGCAGCGCGGGGGGAGAGGCCTACGAGCAGTACTTC
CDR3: CASSAGGEAYEQYF

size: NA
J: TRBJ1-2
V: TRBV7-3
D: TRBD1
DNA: TGTGCCAGCAGCCTAGGACAGGCTCTGGGCTATGGCTACACCTTC
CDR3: CASSLGQALGYGYTF

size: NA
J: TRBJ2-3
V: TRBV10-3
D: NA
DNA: TGTGCCATCAGTGAGTCTATGACTTTTTCAGATACGCAGTATTTT
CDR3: CAISESMTFSDTQYF

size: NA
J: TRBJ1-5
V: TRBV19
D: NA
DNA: TGTGCCAGTAGTGACTCGGAAGGGGTGGAGCCCCAGCATTTT
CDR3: CASSDSEGVEPQHF

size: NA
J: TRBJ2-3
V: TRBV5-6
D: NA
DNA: TGTGCCAGCAGCCCGGGGGCGGGAGTATCAGATACGCAGTATTTT
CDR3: CASSPGAGVSDTQYF

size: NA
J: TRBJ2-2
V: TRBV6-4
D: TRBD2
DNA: TGTGCCAGCAGCCGGACTAGCGGGGGTTCGAACACCGGGGAGCTGTTTTTT
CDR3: CASSRTSGGSNTGELFF

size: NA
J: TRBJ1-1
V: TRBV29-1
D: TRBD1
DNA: TGCAGCGTTGGGACAGGTGACAACACTGAAGCTTTCTTT
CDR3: CSVGTGDNTEAFF

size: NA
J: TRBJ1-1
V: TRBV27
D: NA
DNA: TGTGCCAGCAGTCGACAGCCGTGGAACACTGAAGCTTTCTTT
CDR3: CASSRQPWNTEAFF

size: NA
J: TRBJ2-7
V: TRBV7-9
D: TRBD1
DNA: TGTTCCAGCAGCTGGGACAGGGGCGCCTACGAGCAGTACTTC
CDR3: CSSSWDRGAYEQYF

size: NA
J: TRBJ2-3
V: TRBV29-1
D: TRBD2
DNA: TGCAGCGTCCCGAAGCGGGAGGACACAGATACGCAGTATTTT
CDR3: CSVPKREDTDTQYF

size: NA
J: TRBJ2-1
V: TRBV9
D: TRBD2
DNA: TGTGCCAGCAGCGTAGGAGCGGGAGAGGTTGATGAGCAGTTCTTC
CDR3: CASSVGAGEVDEQFF

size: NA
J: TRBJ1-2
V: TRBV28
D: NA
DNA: TGTGCCAGCAGTCCTCTTATGGGCTACACCTTC
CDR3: CASSPLMGYTF

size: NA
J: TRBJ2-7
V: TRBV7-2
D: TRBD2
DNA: TGTGCCAGCAGCTTAATCAGGGGACTAGCGGGAGAAGGCTACGAGCAGTACTTC
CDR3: CASSLIRGLAGEGYEQYF

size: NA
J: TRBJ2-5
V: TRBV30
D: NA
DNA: TGTGCCTGGAGTAGAGGACAAGAGACCCAGTACTTC
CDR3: CAWSRGQETQYF

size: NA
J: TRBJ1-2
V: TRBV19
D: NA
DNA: TGTGCCAGTAGCCCGGTGGAGGAGGGGTTTTTTGGCTACACCTTC
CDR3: CASSPVEEGFFGYTF

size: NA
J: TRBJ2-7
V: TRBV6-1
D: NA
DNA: TGTGCCAGTGAACCTGCGGGCTCCTACGAGCAGTACTTC
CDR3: CASEPAGSYEQYF

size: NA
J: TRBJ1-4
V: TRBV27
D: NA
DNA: TGTGCCAGCAGCCCCACGGGGAAGGGCTGGGAAAAACTGTTTTTT
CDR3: CASSPTGKGWEKLFF

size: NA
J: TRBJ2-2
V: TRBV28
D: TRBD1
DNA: TGTGCCAGCAGCTATTTCAGGACAGGGAACACCGGGGAGCTGTTTTTT
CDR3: CASSYFRTGNTGELFF

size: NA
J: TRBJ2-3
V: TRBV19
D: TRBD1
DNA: TGTGCCAGTAGTATCAACAGGGGCAGCACAGATACGCAGTATTTT
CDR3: CASSINRGSTDTQYF

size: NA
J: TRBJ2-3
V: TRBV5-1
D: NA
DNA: TGCGCCAGCAGCTTGGGGGGCAGGGGCACAGATACGCAGTATTTT
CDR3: CASSLGGRGTDTQYF

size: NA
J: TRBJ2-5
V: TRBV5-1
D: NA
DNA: TGCGCCAGCAGCTTAGGGAGCAGGGGGGTAAAGGAGACCCAGTACTTC
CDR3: CASSLGSRGVKETQYF

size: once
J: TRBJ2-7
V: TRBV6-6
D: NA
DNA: TGTGCCAGCAGTTACTACTACTCCTACGAGCAGTACTTC
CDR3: CASSYYYSYEQYF

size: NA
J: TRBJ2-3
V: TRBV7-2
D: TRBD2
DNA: TGTGCCAGCAGCTTAAGACTAGCGGGAGTGGGAGATACGCAGTATTTT
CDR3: CASSLRLAGVGDTQYF

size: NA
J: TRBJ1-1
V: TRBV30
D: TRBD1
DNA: TGTGCCTGGTCCGACAGGGGGAGTCGGACTGAAGCTTTCTTT
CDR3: CAWSDRGSRTEAFF

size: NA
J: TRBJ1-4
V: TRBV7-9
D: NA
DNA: TGTGCCAGCAGCTGGGGGGTAGATGAAAAACTGTTTTTT
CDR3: CASSWGVDEKLFF

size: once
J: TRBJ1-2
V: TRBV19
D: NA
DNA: TGTGCCAGTAGTACAGGGGATGCCTATGGCTACACCTTC
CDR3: CASSTGDAYGYTF

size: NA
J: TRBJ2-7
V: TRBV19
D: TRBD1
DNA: TGTGCCAGTAGTTTTGATTACAGGGGGCATTCTTACGAGCAGTACTTC
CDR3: CASSFDYRGHSYEQYF

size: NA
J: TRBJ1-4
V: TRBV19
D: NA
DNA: TGTGCCAGTAGCCGTGGGGGGGCAGGGGACGAAAAACTGTTTTTT
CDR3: CASSRGGAGDEKLFF

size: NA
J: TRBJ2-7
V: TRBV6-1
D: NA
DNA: TGTGCCAGCAGTGAACTAGGAGGCCTCTCCTACGAGCAGTACTTC
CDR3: CASSELGGLSYEQYF

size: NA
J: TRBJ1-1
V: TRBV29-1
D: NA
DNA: TGCAGCTCGGGGGAAGGTCCAGCTTTCTTT
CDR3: CSSGEGPAFF

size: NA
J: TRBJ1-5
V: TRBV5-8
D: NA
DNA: TGTGCCAGCAGCTTGGAACTTCGCAATCAGCCCCAGCATTTT
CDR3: CASSLELRNQPQHF

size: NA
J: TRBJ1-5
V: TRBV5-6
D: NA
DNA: TGTGCCAGCAGCTCCCTCCAGGCCTCTAATCAGCCCCAGCATTTT
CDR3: CASSSLQASNQPQHF

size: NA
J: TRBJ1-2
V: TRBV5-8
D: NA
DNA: TGTGCCAGCAGCTTGGGAGGAGGGAACTATGGCTACACCTTC
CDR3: CASSLGGGNYGYTF

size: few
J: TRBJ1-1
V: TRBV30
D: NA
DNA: TGTGCCTGGAGTGTATTGGCCGCCCGGAGCACTGAAGCTTTCTTT
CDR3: CAWSVLAARSTEAFF

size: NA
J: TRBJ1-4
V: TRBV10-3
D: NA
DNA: TGTGCCACCGGGCAGGGCCGCAATGAAAAACTGTTTTTT
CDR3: CATGQGRNEKLFF